This T cell receptor beta chain was identified during a study of blood T cells in healthy people across ages. At the level of the study: Per two T cells, about one barcoded beta molecule was captured through template switching. Study results and limitations: Long-lived donors exceeded aged donors in naive CD4+ cells and diversity.

The V gene's germline CDR1 is SGDLS and CDR2 YYNGEE. The CDR3 length is 18 residues. Together with a sample-barcoded 5' primer, a J-beta primer mix was included in a second PCR lasting roughly 6 to 12 cycles. The template-switch adaptor, which had 12 random nucleotides, put a tag on each cDNA molecule. One entry per CDR3 protein, called by TCRdb with MiXCR from the 5' RACE reads. The sample has over a million distinct CDR3 sequences, roughly 40% seen once. Regarding this clonotype: Its matching antigen is unknown.

Donation came from healthy Caucasian individuals in Russia who were aged about 6 to 100. The V and J genes are TRBV9 and TRBJ2-1; a possible D gene is TRBD2 (7 bases). Matching the DNA end better, TRBJ2-7 makes the J call doubtful. This sequence was found in a woman aged 18-29 years in good health. The sequenced sample was blood. CDR3 loop: CASSVDGAGAPTYNEQYF. CDR3 DNA: TGTGCCAGCAGCGTAGATGGGGCGGGGGCCCCCACCTACAATGAGCAGTACTTC.